One sample yielded the 13 T cell receptor beta chains listed below, sequenced in a study of T cell responses to AZD1222 COVID-19 vaccine. Some clones are missing from TCRdb's copy, which holds only in-frame ones; the method was immunoSEQ multiplex PCR. The data contain hundreds of thousands of clones, 85% to 95% of them singletons. The sample in question was peripheral blood, obtained 28 days after the second AZD1222 dose. The source of these receptors is an adult who received the AZD1222 COVID-19 vaccine.

The J gene is TRBJ2-7, the V gene TRBV2; D remains unclear. V shed 8 bases and J shed 6 bases, with 14 bases lying between them. Germline CDR1 is SNHLY and CDR2 is FYNNEI. The CDR3 contains 12 residues. The chain's CDR3 is CASDYSGLEQYF. CDR3 DNA: TGTGCCAGCGATTACAGTGGGCTCGAGCAGTACTTC.

The V gene is TRBV19, the J gene TRBJ1-1; tentative D call: TRBD1 (5 bases). Germline loops: CDR1 LNHDA, CDR2 SQIVND (reference sequence). CDR3 length: 15 residues. With 5 bases removed from V and 4 bases from J, the gap between germline ends came to 17 bases. In nucleotides, the CDR3 is TGTGCCAGTAGTGGCCCCGAGGGACGGATCACTGAAGCTTTCTTT. Protein sequence: CASSGPEGRITEAFF.

The chain recombines TRBV28 with TRBJ1-5; D unclear. The germline gives CDR1 MDHEN, CDR2 SYDVKM. The CDR3 totals 15 residues. V was cut by 0 bases and J by 3 bases, with 9 bases left in between. The chain's CDR3 is CASSLWAASNQPQHF. The CDR3 coding sequence is TGTGCCAGCAGTTTATGGGCAGCTTCCAATCAGCCCCAGCATTTT.

Comment on this clone: The identical CDR3 is also encoded by other nucleotide sequences in the sample. This chain links TRBV3-1 (or the pseudogene TRBV3-2) with TRBJ2-5; D not certain. The CDR3 is made up of 12 amino acids. Germline V gene lookup returns CDR1 LGHDT and CDR2 YNNKEL (reference sequence). V was trimmed by 1 base and J by 5 bases, leaving 5 bases between them. CDR3 nucleotides: TGTGCCAGCAGCCAAGTGAGGGAGACCCAGTACTTC. Its translation: CASSQVRETQYF.

This chain links TRBV5-4 with TRBJ2-3; D may be TRBD2 (5 bases). The V and J ends lost 5 bases and 0 bases respectively, with 13 bases between them. Looked up from germline, CDR1 is SGHNT and CDR2 is YYREEE (reference sequence). The CDR3 sequence is 15 residues long. The CDR3 loop reads CASRYDYPSTDTQYF. The CDR3 nucleotides read TGTGCCAGCAGATATGACTACCCCAGCACAGATACGCAGTATTTT.

The chain is built from TRBV12-3 or TRBV12-4 and TRBJ2-5; D ambiguous. The V end was cut by 3 bases, the J end by 0 bases, with 2 bases between. This CDR3 is built from 12 residues. The CDR3 DNA reads as TGTGCCAGCAGTTTGGACCAAGAGACCCAGTACTTC. This sequence encodes CASSLDQETQYF.

The rearrangement uses TRBV24-1 and TRBJ1-5; D might be TRBD1 (6 bases). Trimming took off 9 bases at V and 0 bases at J, with 23 bases between the two ends. CDR1 and CDR2 (germline): KGHDR, SFDVKD. The CDR3 has 18 amino acids. CDR3 protein: CATGPGGAEGYSNQPQHF. The CDR3 DNA is TGTGCCACCGGGCCCGGGGGCGCCGAGGGCTATAGCAATCAGCCCCAGCATTTT.

The chain joins TRBV28 to TRBJ1-5; 7 bases agree with TRBD1. V was pared by 11 bases and J by 1 base, with 8 bases of the junction left unmatched. This CDR3 contains 14 residues. Germline loops: CDR1 MDHEN, CDR2 SYDVKM. Written as DNA, the CDR3 is TGTGCCGCCTCGACAGGGTCAAGCAATCAGCCCCAGCATTTT. Amino acid sequence: CAASTGSSNQPQHF.

This clone was observed a single time. CDR3 loop: CASSLDSASGGIHEQYF. CDR3 coding DNA: TGTGCCAGCAGCTTAGATTCGGCTAGCGGGGGGATCCACGAGCAGTACTTC. This chain joins TRBV11-2 and TRBJ2-7; the match to TRBD2 covers 11 bases. The trim removed 0 bases at V and 5 bases at J, leaving 9 bases unmatched. This CDR3 has 17 residues. Germline loops: CDR1 SGHAT, CDR2 FQNNGV.

V is TRBV20-1 and J is TRBJ1-5; 8 positions agree with TRBD1. The junction had 7 bases not matched to a gene; V was cut back by 3 bases and J by 3 bases. CDR3 size: 15 residues. The germline gives CDR1 DFQATT, CDR2 SNEGSKA (reference sequence). DNA of the CDR3: TGCAGTGCTAGTCAACCGGACAGGGTCAATCAGCCCCAGCATTTT. It yields the protein CSASQPDRVNQPQHF.

The chain is built from TRBV12-3 or TRBV12-4 and TRBJ2-7; 10 positions match TRBD2. CDR3 length: 13 amino acids. The trim removed 4 bases at V and 7 bases at J, leaving 4 bases unmatched. CDR3 coding DNA: TGTGCCAGCAGTTCTAGCGGGGGTCAGGAGCAGTACTTC. Its protein is CASSSSGGQEQYF.

This chain uses TRBV15 with TRBJ1-3; no clear D. The germline gives CDR1 LNHNV, CDR2 YYDKDF (reference sequence). V gave up 2 bases and J gave up 2 bases, with 7 bases separating them. The CDR3 is made up of 14 amino acids. The CDR3 nucleotides read TGTGCCACCAGCAGAAAGGAGACTGGAAACACCATATATTTT. Residues: CATSRKETGNTIYF.

CDR3 sequence reads: CASKSMAPGDEQFF. The CDR3 nucleotides are TGCGCCAGCAAGTCGATGGCCCCCGGCGATGAGCAGTTCTTC. J is TRBJ2-1 and V is TRBV5-1, with D uncertain. V was shortened by 6 bases and J by 8 bases, with 18 bases between the two germline ends. From germline, CDR1 is SGHRS and CDR2 YFSETQ. This CDR3 region has 14 residues.